Following are 19 T cell receptor beta chains from one sample sequenced in a study of T cells after yellow fever vaccination. From the 5' RACE reads, TCRdb called clonotypes with MiXCR, one entry per CDR3 protein. The top ten hold 15% of the sample, which has approximately 600,000 distinct CDR3 sequences, 12% seen once. The source material was PBMCs, sampled on the day of the yellow fever booster vaccination. The source of these receptors is a man aged 25 to 40 who received the YFV17D yellow fever vaccine.

This clonotype has more than one count but fewer than ten. V is TRBV7-6 and J is TRBJ2-3, with D unclear. V was cut by 1 base and J by 6 bases, with 11 bases left in between. Germline V gene sequence: CDR1 SGHVS, CDR2 FNYEAQ. This CDR3 is 14 amino acids long. The CDR3 nucleotides read TGTGCCAGCAGCTTAGACTGGTTGCAGGATACGCAGTATTTT. Encoded protein: CASSLDWLQDTQYF.

This chain joins TRBV7-2 and TRBJ2-5, with D possibly matching TRBD1 (5 bases). V dropped 4 bases and J dropped 5 bases, with 11 bases sitting between them. The V gene's germline CDR1 is SGHTA and CDR2 FQGNSA. This CDR3 region has 13 residues. The CDR3: CASSYNRIETQYF. CDR3 nucleotide sequence: TGTGCCAGCAGCTATAACAGGATTGAGACCCAGTACTTC.

There are a few counts of this clonotype. V usage is TRBV19 and J usage is TRBJ2-7; 8 positions match TRBD1. There are 14 residues in the CDR3. J was trimmed by 0 bases and V by 5 bases; bases with no gene match: 3. The germline V gene encodes CDR1 LNHDA and CDR2 SQIVND (reference sequence). Here the CDR3 DNA reads TGTGCCAGTAGTTTGACAGGGGCCTCCTACGAGCAGTACTTC. Its translation is CASSLTGASYEQYF.

The V and J genes are TRBV5-1 and TRBJ2-1; D is possibly TRBD2 (7 bases). The CDR3 totals 15 residues. The germline V gene has CDR1 SGHRS and CDR2 YFSETQ. Trimming stripped 2 bases from V and 4 bases from J, with 13 bases between. CDR3 region: CASSFQEGGYNEQFF. The CDR3 DNA follows: TGCGCCAGCAGCTTCCAGGAGGGGGGGTACAATGAGCAGTTCTTC.

V gene TRBV18 combines with J gene TRBJ2-7; D remains unclear. Germline loops: CDR1 KGHSH, CDR2 LQKENI. Between the trimmed V and J ends, which lost 1 base and 5 bases, there was a span of 9 bases. The CDR3 is 13 amino acids. The CDR3 loop is CASSPLSIHEQYF. The CDR3 DNA is TGTGCCAGCTCACCACTTTCGATCCACGAGCAGTACTTC.

The rearrangement links TRBV9 to TRBJ2-2; TRBD2 aligns across 11 bases. The CDR3 runs 19 residues. CDR1 is SGDLS, CDR2 YYNGEE, per germline. Germline trimming cut 4 bases from V and 2 bases from J; bases unmatched to any gene: 13. CDR3 loop: CASSHHSPTSGANTGELFF. In DNA, the CDR3 is TGTGCCAGCAGCCACCATTCCCCGACTAGCGGGGCCAACACCGGGGAGCTGTTTTTT.

The CDR3 loop reads CASSQGSSGSTDTQYF. The CDR3 DNA sequence: TGTGCCAGCAGCCAAGGAAGTAGCGGGAGCACAGATACGCAGTATTTT. The chain links TRBV14 to TRBJ2-3; TRBD2 aligns across 7 bases. The trim removed 1 base at V and 0 bases at J, leaving 4 bases unmatched. This CDR3 is built from 16 residues. Germline CDR1 and CDR2: SGHDN and FVKESK.

The chain links TRBV29-1 to TRBJ2-1; 9 bases are shared with TRBD2. V shed 7 bases and J 9 bases; nucleotides not matched to a gene: 10. The CDR3 is 13 residues long. Per germline, CDR1 SQVTM and CDR2 ANQGSEA. CDR3 DNA sequence: TGCAGCGCAGTCCCGGGACTAGCTGTTGAGCAGTTCTTC. Protein sequence: CSAVPGLAVEQFF.

This clonotype was found a few times. The chain employs TRBV9 and TRBJ2-3; TRBD1 aligns across 8 bases. The V segment lost 4 bases and the J segment 0 bases; nucleotides outside the gene matches: 7. From germline, CDR1 is SGDLS and CDR2 YYNGEE. The CDR3 contains 16 residues. CDR3 protein: CASSTRQGLSTDTQYF. In nucleotides, the CDR3 is TGTGCCAGCAGCACCCGACAGGGGCTGAGCACAGATACGCAGTATTTT.

This rearrangement joins TRBV30 to TRBJ2-1; 7 bases agree with TRBD2. The ends lost 0 bases at V and 6 bases at J; junction bases unmatched: 11. CDR1 and CDR2 from the germline V gene are GTSNPN and SVGIG (reference sequence). This CDR3 contains 16 residues. The CDR3 sequence is CAWSVPGREWGNEQFF. The CDR3 DNA follows: TGTGCCTGGAGTGTACCGGGGCGGGAGTGGGGCAATGAGCAGTTCTTC.

This clonotype has more than one count but fewer than ten. This chain connects TRBV5-1 to TRBJ2-3; a possible D gene is TRBD2 (6 bases). Trimming removed 7 bases from V and 6 bases from J, with 21 bases in between. This CDR3 has 15 residues. Germline V gives CDR1 SGHRS, CDR2 YFSETQ. The CDR3 DNA follows: TGCGCCAGCTGGAGGGAGCCTCCCAACCGGGATACGCAGTATTTT. Translating it yields CASWREPPNRDTQYF.

This clonotype has more than one count but fewer than ten. The V call is TRBV27, the J call TRBJ2-5; 7 bases are shared with TRBD2. CDR3 length: 15 residues. Germline V lookup: CDR1 MNHEY, CDR2 SMNVEV (reference sequence). V dropped 5 bases and J dropped 5; count of bases not matched to a gene: 11. The CDR3 coding sequence is TGTGCCAGCAGTCCCTATTGGGAGGGCCTCGAGACCCAGTACTTC. This sequence encodes CASSPYWEGLETQYF.

The sample holds a few counts of this clonotype. The rearrangement links TRBV5-1 to TRBJ2-6, with D tentatively TRBD1 (6 bases). The CDR3 contains 15 residues. Trimming cost V 4 bases and J 2 bases, with 10 bases left between them. The germline gives CDR1 SGHRS, CDR2 YFSETQ. DNA for the CDR3: TGCGCCAGCAGCCTTCGGACAGCTGGGGCCAACGTCCTGACTTTC. Amino acid sequence: CASSLRTAGANVLTF.

V and J are TRBV27 and TRBJ1-2, with a tentative D call TRBD1 (6 bases). This CDR3 contains 15 residues. V gave up 5 bases and J gave up 4 bases, with 17 bases separating them. From germline, CDR1 is MNHEY and CDR2 SMNVEV (reference sequence). The CDR3 spells CASSPSLGQPYGYTF. CDR3 sequence (DNA): TGTGCCAGCAGTCCTAGTCTCGGACAGCCCTATGGCTACACCTTC.

The chain joins TRBV5-4 to TRBJ2-3; 7 bases are shared with TRBD1. From germline, CDR1 is SGHNT and CDR2 YYREEE (reference sequence). This CDR3 region has 15 residues. J gave up 4 bases and V 0 bases, and 5 bases lay outside the gene matches. The CDR3 DNA reads TGTGCCAGCAGCTTGGCTGGACAGGTCTCAGATACGCAGTATTTT. Protein product: CASSLAGQVSDTQYF. The full variable domain, rest sourced from reference TRBV5-4 and TRBJ2-3, is ETGVTQSPTHLIKTRGQQVTLRCSSQSGHNTVSWYQQALGQGPQFIFQYYREEENGRGNFPPRFSGLQFPNYSSELNVNALELDDSALYLCASSLAGQVSDTQYFGPGTRLTVL.

This chain connects TRBV20-1 to TRBJ2-1; no firm D call. V was pared by 5 bases and J by 6 bases, with 14 bases between. Germline V gene sequence: CDR1 DFQATT, CDR2 SNEGSKA (reference sequence). The CDR3 has 13 residues. This CDR3 reads CSAGNGDPNEQFF. In DNA form, the CDR3 reads TGCAGTGCTGGTAACGGCGATCCCAATGAGCAGTTCTTC.

The V and J genes are TRBV6-2 or TRBV6-3 and TRBJ2-7; 8 bases agree with TRBD2. Germline V gene data show CDR1 as MNHEY and CDR2 as SVGEGT. The CDR3 is 15 residues long. V dropped 6 bases and J dropped 3; count of bases not matched to a gene: 10. The chain's CDR3 is CASRPPGGLNYEQYF. CDR3 nucleotide sequence: TGTGCCAGCAGGCCTCCGGGAGGGCTGAACTACGAGCAGTACTTC.

This clonotype occurred a few times. The J gene is TRBJ1-1, the V gene TRBV5-1; a possible D gene is TRBD1 (6 bases). V was clipped by 3 bases and J by 4 bases, with 16 bases between them. The CDR3 loop spans 15 amino acids. Germline assignment: CDR1 SGHRS and CDR2 YFSETQ. Here the CDR3 reads CASSSHRERSTEAFF. The CDR3 DNA follows: TGCGCCAGCAGCTCCCACAGGGAACGGAGCACTGAAGCTTTCTTT. The whole variable domain, remainder taken from reference TRBV5-1 and TRBJ1-1, is KAGVTQTPRYLIKTRGQQVTLSCSPISGHRSVSWYQQTPGQGLQFLFEYFSETQRNKGNFPGRFSGRQFSNSRSEMNVSTLELGDSALYLCASSSHRERSTEAFFGQGTRLTVV.

The J gene is TRBJ2-3, the V gene TRBV6-1; the match to TRBD2 covers 10 bases. J gave up 3 bases and V 7 bases, and 7 bases lay outside the gene matches. This CDR3 has 15 residues. CDR1 is MNHNS and CDR2 is SASEGT in the germline V gene. The CDR3, as DNA: TGTGCCAGCACCCTACTAGCGGGATCGACAGATACGCAGTATTTT. This translates into CASTLLAGSTDTQYF.